Reported below is one T cell receptor beta chain. Its specificity is unknown. Deep-level running was used for the assay. Sorted-subset replicate PCRs used around 200 ng DNA, approximately 30,000 T cell genomes. TCRdb's copy holds only in-frame clones and misses some; the assay was immunoSEQ multiplex PCR. The top ten clones hold 1.5% to 2% of a sample with about 2.1 million clones, roughly 93% of them seen once. This specimen comes from a study of shared clonotypes between healthy human individuals. Per the germline V gene, CDR1 is SGDLS and CDR2 is YYNGEE. CDR3 length equals 13 residues. V was shortened by 2 bases and J by 3 bases, with 8 bases between the two germline ends. In the naive CD8 group, cells lacked CD45RO and were positively selected for CCR7, so terminally differentiated effector memory CD45RA+ cells were left out. Findings and caveats of the study: Generation probability values for non-shared clonotypes were lower than those for clonotypes shared by all four donors. Tissues were not sampled, only blood, and their repertoires likely differ.

This clonotype originated in a man younger than 35 in good health. Some clones in this sample may be carry-over from other donors' samples. The source material was naive CD8+ T cells from PBMCs. This chain links TRBV9 with TRBJ2-5; D gene unclear. CDR3 DNA sequence: TGTGCCAGCAGCGTTTGGGGTAAAGAGACCCAGTACTTC. As protein: CASSVWGKETQYF.